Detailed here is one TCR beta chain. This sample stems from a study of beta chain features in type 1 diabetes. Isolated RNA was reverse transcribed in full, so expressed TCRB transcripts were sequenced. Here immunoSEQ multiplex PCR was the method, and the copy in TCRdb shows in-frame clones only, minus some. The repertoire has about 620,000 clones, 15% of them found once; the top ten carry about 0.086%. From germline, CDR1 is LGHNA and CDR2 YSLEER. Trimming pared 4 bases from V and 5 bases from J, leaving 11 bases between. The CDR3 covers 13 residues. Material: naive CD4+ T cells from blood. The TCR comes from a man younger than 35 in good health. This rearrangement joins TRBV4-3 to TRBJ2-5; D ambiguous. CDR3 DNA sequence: TGCGCCAGCAGCCGGAGAGCCCGGGAGACCCAGTACTTC. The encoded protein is CASSRRARETQYF.